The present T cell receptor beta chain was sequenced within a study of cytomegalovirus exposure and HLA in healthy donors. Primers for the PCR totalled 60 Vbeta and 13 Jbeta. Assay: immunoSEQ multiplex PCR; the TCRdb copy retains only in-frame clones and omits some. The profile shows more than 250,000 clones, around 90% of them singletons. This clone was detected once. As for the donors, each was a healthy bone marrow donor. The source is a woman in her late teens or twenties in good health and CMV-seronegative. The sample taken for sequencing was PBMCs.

The CDR3 loop reads CASSFGTGASYGYTF. Here the CDR3 DNA reads TGTGCCAGCAGTTTTGGGACAGGGGCTTCATATGGCTACACCTTC. The chain has TRBV6-5 and TRBJ1-2, with 10 bases fitting TRBD1. The CDR3 contains 15 residues. The junction had 7 bases not matched to a gene; V was cut back by 4 bases and J by 5 bases. The germline gives CDR1 MNHEY, CDR2 SVGAGI.